Listed below are T cell receptor beta chains from one sample, sequenced in a study of shared clonotypes between healthy human individuals. The assay was immunoSEQ multiplex PCR, and TCRdb's table has in-frame clones only and misses some. The sample lists about 79,000 clones, about 61% occurring once. Sequencing was done on a sample of memory CD8+ T cells sorted from blood. The origin of the receptors is a man aged 30 to 39 in good health. Both conserved end residues are part of each CDR3. Fields, in order: V gene, J gene, D gene, clone size, CDR3 DNA, CDR3 protein. The D gene is left open where the match is weak. Size values are once, few and many counts, or a class for expanded clones, and some rows have none.

V: TRBV25-1
J: TRBJ2-1
D: -
size: -
DNA: TGTGCCAGCAGTGCCGACCTAGGTTCCCACAATGAGCAGTTCTTC
CDR3: CASSADLGSHNEQFF

V: TRBV6-6
J: TRBJ2-1
D: -
size: -
DNA: TGTGCCAGCAGACTTTCTGGAGACAATGAGCAGTTCTTC
CDR3: CASRLSGDNEQFF

V: TRBV25-1
J: TRBJ2-1
D: TRBD2
size: -
DNA: TGTGCCAGCAGTGATAGCGGGAGGGCCACCTACAATGAGCAGTTCTTC
CDR3: CASSDSGRATYNEQFF

V: TRBV6-5
J: TRBJ2-7
D: TRBD1
size: -
DNA: TGTGCCAGCAGTTTCGGACAGGGGCAGTACTTC
CDR3: CASSFGQGQYF

V: TRBV4-2
J: TRBJ2-3
D: TRBD2
size: -
DNA: TGTGCCAGCAGCAGAAATAGCGGGAGGTTGGCAGATACGCAGTATTTT
CDR3: CASSRNSGRLADTQYF

V: TRBV6-5
J: TRBJ1-4
D: -
size: few
DNA: TGTGCCAGCAGTTACGATGGAGGAGGATTTGGAAAACTGTTTTTT
CDR3: CASSYDGGGFGKLFF

V: TRBV5-4
J: TRBJ1-2
D: -
size: -
DNA: TGTGCCAGCAGCCCCACCGGGACGGGCCTCTATGGCTACACCTTC
CDR3: CASSPTGTGLYGYTF

V: TRBV30
J: TRBJ1-1
D: -
size: few
DNA: TGTGCCTGGAGTGGAGGGATGAATGAAGGAGCTTTCTTT
CDR3: CAWSGGMNEGAFF

V: TRBV5-5
J: TRBJ2-1
D: TRBD2
size: -
DNA: TGTGCCAGCAGCGTGGGACTAGCGGGCTACAATGAGCAGTTCTTC
CDR3: CASSVGLAGYNEQFF

V: TRBV5-1
J: TRBJ2-4
D: -
size: -
DNA: TGCGCCAGCAGCTTGGCGACCCCACCAAACATTCAGTACTTC
CDR3: CASSLATPPNIQYF

V: TRBV29-1
J: TRBJ2-1
D: TRBD1
size: -
DNA: TGCAGCGTTGGGATTGCCGGGACAGGGGTATTTGGTGAGCAGTTCTTC
CDR3: CSVGIAGTGVFGEQFF

V: TRBV7-9
J: TRBJ2-5
D: -
size: few
DNA: TGTGCCAGCAGCTTAGCAACAGTAGCGGAGGAGACCCAGTACTTC
CDR3: CASSLATVAEETQYF

V: TRBV6-6
J: TRBJ1-2
D: -
size: -
DNA: TGTGCCAGCAGGGATACGGGCTATGGCTACACCTTC
CDR3: CASRDTGYGYTF

V: TRBV11-2
J: TRBJ2-7
D: TRBD2
size: many
DNA: TGTGCCAGCAGCTTAGTGGATAGCGGGAAAGACGAGCAGTACTTC
CDR3: CASSLVDSGKDEQYF